The clone carrying this TCR beta chain was counted a few times. The target antigen is unknown. No patient had received any treatment before thyroid surgery. These data come from a study of metastatic and nonmetastatic thyroid tumors. Findings and caveats of the study: It was reported that TCR beta diversity was significantly higher in malignant thyroid tumors than benign nodules, in blood and tumor.

There are 14 residues in the CDR3. Germline V gene sequence: CDR1 MNHNS, CDR2 SASEGT. Trimming removed 6 bases from V and 1 base from J, with 11 bases in between. TCRdb ran MiXCR on the PCR reads. The sample yields 15,000 to 20,000 clones, roughly 23% seen once. The receptor was derived from a female donor with papillary thyroid cancer or a benign thyroid nodule (not recorded which). Some clones in this sample may be carry-over from other donors' samples. Sequences were obtained from adjacent normal tissue. V usage is TRBV6-1 and J usage is TRBJ2-3, with TRBD2 as a possible D gene (5 bases). This chain's CDR3 is CASRGLARTDTQYF. DNA for the CDR3: TGTGCCAGCAGAGGACTCGCACGCACAGATACGCAGTATTTT.